One and the same sample provided the 22 T cell receptor beta chains below, sequenced in a study of blood T cell repertoires in COVID-19. Using immunoSEQ multiplex PCR, the repertoire was profiled, and TCRdb retains in-frame clones only, with some absent. The sample comprises a few hundred thousand clones, around 92% of which are singletons, and about 2% rests with the top ten. Sequenced: PBMCs or T cells enriched from blood (not recorded which). The source of these receptors is a woman aged 60-70 years who had recovered from COVID-19.

The chain combines TRBV28 with TRBJ1-2; TRBD1 agrees at 10 bases. Germline V lookup: CDR1 MDHEN, CDR2 SYDVKM. Losses at the gene ends were 2 bases for V and 13 bases for J; bases not matched to a gene: 4. The CDR3 runs 12 residues. The CDR3 bases are TGTGCCAGCAGTTTAGGGACAGGGGTATGCACCTTC. This encodes CASSLGTGVCTF.

The gene calls are TRBV5-4 and TRBJ2-2, with TRBD2 identical over 10 bases. Germline V CDR1 and CDR2: SGHNT, YYREEE (reference sequence). This CDR3 is 16 amino acids long. V dropped 2 bases and J dropped 5; count of bases not matched to a gene: 6. CDR3 in amino acids: CASSFPLAGVTGELFF. CDR3 DNA sequence: TGTGCCAGCAGCTTCCCCCTAGCGGGAGTAACCGGGGAGCTGTTTTTT.

The genes are TRBV5-1 and TRBJ1-5; 8 bases line up with TRBD1. CDR1 is SGHRS and CDR2 is YFSETQ in the germline V gene. J gave up 4 bases and V 4 bases, and 4 bases lay outside the gene matches. This CDR3 region has 14 residues. The CDR3 protein is CASSPGTGNQPQHF. The CDR3 bases are TGCGCCAGCAGCCCCGGGACAGGTAATCAGCCCCAGCATTTT.

V usage is TRBV7-2 and J usage is TRBJ2-3; TRBD2 is a possible D gene (5 bases). Germline V lookup: CDR1 SGHTA, CDR2 FQGNSA. Between the trimmed V and J ends, which lost 4 bases and 1 base, there was a span of 15 bases. This CDR3 contains 16 residues. In DNA, the CDR3 is TGTGCCAGCAGCTCCCCCTTCCCCGGGGGCACAGATACGCAGTATTTT. It translates to CASSSPFPGGTDTQYF.

V is TRBV3-1 (or the pseudogene TRBV3-2) and J is TRBJ2-1; 16 bases match TRBD2. Per the germline V gene, CDR1 is LGHDT and CDR2 is YNNKEL (reference sequence). The CDR3 totals 16 residues. V lost 4 bases to trimming and J lost 7 bases; unmatched junction nucleotides: 4. The CDR3 protein is CASSLSGLAGGNEQFF. CDR3 nucleotides: TGTGCCAGCAGCCTCTCGGGACTAGCGGGGGGGAATGAGCAGTTCTTC.

This rearrangement joins TRBV5-1 to TRBJ1-1; perhaps TRBD1 as D (6 bases). The CDR3 is 14 residues long. CDR1 and CDR2 (germline): SGHRS, YFSETQ. Trimming took 1 base from V and 8 from J, leaving 15 bases between them. The CDR3, as DNA: TGCGCCAGCAGCTTGAAACAGGGTGGGGAGGAAGCTTTCTTT. Amino acids: CASSLKQGGEEAFF.

The gene calls are TRBV3-1 (or the pseudogene TRBV3-2) and TRBJ1-4, with D unclear. Trimming cost V 5 bases and J 8 bases, with 9 bases left between them. The V gene's germline CDR1 is LGHDT and CDR2 YNNKEL (reference sequence). The CDR3 consists of 12 residues. CDR3 sequence: CASSSLEEKLFF. DNA of the CDR3: TGTGCCAGCAGCTCCTTAGAAGAAAAACTGTTTTTT.

The J gene is TRBJ1-4, the V gene TRBV30; D is unclear. V lost 0 bases, J lost 4 bases, and 15 bases lay in between. Per the germline V gene, CDR1 is GTSNPN and CDR2 is SVGIG (reference sequence). This CDR3 has 16 residues. CDR3 sequence: CAWSVFGLGGNEKLFF. The DNA of the CDR3 is TGTGCCTGGAGTGTATTTGGATTGGGAGGTAATGAAAAACTGTTTTTT.

This clone is a singleton in its sample. The V call is TRBV7-8, the J call TRBJ2-5; maybe TRBD2 (6 bases). Trimming removed 2 bases at V and 3 bases at J, with 16 bases between. This CDR3 is built from 16 residues. The germline CDR1 and CDR2 sequences are SGHVS and FQNEAQ. This CDR3 is CASSLTGTGVKETQYF. As DNA, the CDR3 is TGTGCCAGCAGCTTAACGGGAACGGGAGTGAAAGAGACCCAGTACTTC.

This clone was recorded once. V usage is TRBV9 and J usage is TRBJ2-3; the match to TRBD1 covers 7 bases. The V and J ends lost 3 bases and 3 bases, in that order; junction bases with no gene match: 7. Per the germline V gene, CDR1 is SGDLS and CDR2 is YYNGEE. The CDR3 length is 15 residues. CDR3 nucleotide sequence: TGTGCCAGCAGCGAACCGGGACAGATAACAGATACGCAGTATTTT. Encoded protein: CASSEPGQITDTQYF.

The V call is TRBV7-8, the J call TRBJ2-1; 9 bases agree with TRBD2. V shed 3 bases and J 6 bases; nucleotides not matched to a gene: 9. Germline V gene lookup returns CDR1 SGHVS and CDR2 FQNEAQ. This CDR3 comprises 16 residues. The CDR3 sequence: CASSFLGAGGSNEQFF. CDR3 bases: TGTGCCAGCAGCTTCCTGGGAGCGGGAGGATCCAATGAGCAGTTCTTC.

V gene TRBV29-1 combines with J gene TRBJ1-5, with D perhaps matching TRBD1 (5 bases). The CDR3 sequence is 13 residues long. With 4 bases removed from V and 0 bases from J, the gap between germline ends came to 7 bases. Germline V gene sequence: CDR1 SQVTM, CDR2 ANQGSEA. The CDR3, as DNA: TGCAGCGTTGCCAGGGCTAGCAATCAGCCCCAGCATTTT. Translating gives CSVARASNQPQHF.

The chain combines TRBV4-2 with TRBJ2-5; 8 bases agree with TRBD2. CDR3 length: 14 residues. V dropped 2 bases and J dropped 6; count of bases not matched to a gene: 5. Germline V gene lookup returns CDR1 LGHNA and CDR2 YNFKEQ. The CDR3 spells CASSQTGLVKTQYF. The CDR3 bases are TGTGCCAGCAGCCAAACGGGACTAGTAAAGACCCAGTACTTC.

In DNA form, the CDR3 reads TGCGCCAGCAGCCAGTGGGGCGGGGACAGCAATCAGCCCCAGCATTTT. Translation gives CASSQWGGDSNQPQHF. The J gene is TRBJ1-5, the V gene TRBV4-1; weak D call: TRBD1 (5 bases). Trimming took 3 bases from V and 1 from J, leaving 13 bases between them. CDR3 length: 16 amino acids. The germline V gene encodes CDR1 MGHRA and CDR2 YSYEKL.

This clone showed up just once. The chain links TRBV10-1 to TRBJ1-4; TRBD1 is a possible D gene (6 bases). Trimming took off 0 bases at V and 8 bases at J, with 13 bases between the two ends. The germline V gene has CDR1 WNHNN and CDR2 SYGVQD (reference sequence). The CDR3 consists of 15 residues. CDR3 in DNA: TGCGCCAGCAGTGAGTCGGGCAGGGGAAAGGAAAAACTGTTTTTT. This codes for CASSESGRGKEKLFF.

This chain links TRBV24-1 with TRBJ1-1; D gene uncertain. V was pared by 1 base and J by 0 bases, with 20 bases between. In germline, CDR1 is KGHDR, CDR2 SFDVKD. This CDR3 has 19 residues. The CDR3 sequence: CATSDLGSSTFEMNTEAFF. CDR3 nucleotides: TGTGCCACCAGTGATTTAGGGAGCAGCACCTTCGAAATGAACACTGAAGCTTTCTTT.

This clone was observed a single time. J is TRBJ2-7 and V is TRBV9; the D gene is possibly TRBD2 (7 bases). CDR3 size: 17 residues. V lost 0 bases to trimming and J lost 3 bases, with 19 bases between them. Germline values: CDR1 SGDLS, CDR2 YYNGEE. CDR3 in DNA: TGTGCCAGCAGCGTAGCTGGGACGGGGGGCTCTATCTACGAGCAGTACTTC. It yields the protein CASSVAGTGGSIYEQYF.

The chain is built from TRBV27 and TRBJ2-2, with D unresolved. The CDR3 sequence is 13 residues long. Germline lookup yields CDR1 MNHEY and CDR2 SMNVEV (reference sequence). V was trimmed by 10 bases and J by 6 bases, leaving 15 bases between them. CDR3 DNA: TGTGCCACCCGCCAGGTTCTGGCCGGGGAGCTGTTTTTT. Amino acids: CATRQVLAGELFF.

The chain carries TRBV5-1 and TRBJ1-1, with 7 positions matching TRBD1. The CDR3 runs to 14 residues. The germline gives CDR1 SGHRS, CDR2 YFSETQ. V shed 4 bases, J shed 8 bases, and the junction held 11 bases outside the gene matches. CDR3 bases: TGCGCCAGCAGCCTGGGGCCGACAGGGATAGAAGCTTTCTTT. Amino acid sequence: CASSLGPTGIEAFF.

The V call is TRBV3-1 (or the pseudogene TRBV3-2), the J call TRBJ2-1; 11 bases agree with TRBD2. The CDR3 sequence is 16 residues long. Per germline, CDR1 LGHDT and CDR2 YNNKEL (reference sequence). After removal of 4 bases from V and 4 bases from J, the junction contained 6 bases not matched to a gene. DNA for the CDR3: TGTGCCAGCAGCCTACCGACTAGCGGGGCGTACAATGAGCAGTTCTTC. It translates to CASSLPTSGAYNEQFF.

Points on this clone: The junction shows a germline mismatch at one end, possibly a read error. The V gene is TRBV19, the J gene TRBJ2-3; 11 bases map to TRBD2. Germline CDR1 and CDR2: LNHDA and SQIVND (reference sequence). CDR3 length equals 17 residues. This CDR3 reads CASSVDPLAGGTDTQYF. The CDR3, as DNA: TGTGCCAGTAGTGTAGACCCACTAGCGGGGGGCACAGATACGCAGTATTTT.

The rearrangement uses TRBV10-3 and TRBJ1-4; the D gene is possibly TRBD1 (6 bases). Trimming cost V 3 bases and J 8 bases, with 13 bases left between them. The CDR3 loop spans 14 amino acids. In germline, CDR1 is ENHRY, CDR2 SYGVKD. For the CDR3, the DNA is TGTGCCATCAGTGATGGACAGACAAAGGAAAAACTGTTTTTT. Its protein product is CAISDGQTKEKLFF.